This TCR beta chain is from a study of T cell responses to AZD1222 COVID-19 vaccine (dated by TCRdb to the early 2020s). About the full investigation: AZD1222 recipients with second doses at about 4 weeks or about 12 weeks were pooled, because spike-specific TCR depth and breadth did not differ between schedules. TCR sequencing was performed for roughly 250 trial participants, of whom about 200 were given two doses of AZD1222 and 26 were given two doses of MenACWY control vaccine. Enrollment into the trials was organized by age into subgroups of 18-55, 56-69 and 70-plus years, and those subgroups contained approximately 160, 26 and 62 TCR-sequenced participants, respectively.

The CDR3 regions of human TCRbeta chains were analyzed by immunosequencing. The authors processed their data as follows. TCRs in the repertoires were matched against a reference library of SARS-CoV-2-specific TCRs that had been generated with the MIRA antigen-specificity platform. Breadth was defined as the fraction of unique TCRs that were SARS-CoV-2-associated, and depth was defined as the fraction of total T cells that were SARS-CoV-2-associated. Each spike-specific TCR was assigned to its reactive spike region and to a CD4 or CD8 class using the MIRA data. Log10-transformed breadth and depth values were compared by one-way ANOVA with Sidak's multiple comparisons tests. The immuneACCESS repertoire file appears here via TCRdb, limited to in-frame rearrangements. These files lack a portion of the clones; in checked studies, under half of the deficit traces to unresolved V genes, and the cause of the others is not known. V, J and clone size are taken as reported in that table, and D and trimming were inferred from the DNA itself. This sample is represented by fewer than 150,000 clones; around 90% of them were singletons. Jointly, the top ten make up about 1.2% of the sample.

A note on this clone: Its binding antigen is unknown. No much larger clone exists at a distance of one base, and base qualities are not known.

The time point label here, explained by the study, means: baseline before first vaccination. The vaccinee samples were drawn from two UK trials, COV001 and COV002, one of which was a single-blind randomized controlled phase 2/3 trial testing AZD1222 (ChAdOx1 nCoV-19) in healthy adults. For TCRbeta chain sequencing, PBMC samples from trial participants were taken at day 0 and at day 28 after the second dose. According to the germline V gene, CDR1 reads ENHRY and CDR2 reads SYGVKD. The CDR3 spans 12 residues, from the cysteine through the phenylalanine. Solely the CDR3 DNA is kept, with 36 bases framed from the first base. V drops 10 bases and J drops 13 bases, leaving 17 bases in between. General findings and caveats noted by the study authors: The whole spike protein was spanned by vaccine-associated CD4 TCRs, and dominant responses were seen in regions 160-218 and 743-854. Most participants were white British and females outnumbered males, and the authors suggested that clonal diversity may have been underestimated. Reportedly, close to half of the unique spike-specific TCRs recognized epitopes lying outside the regions that are mutated in the B.1.351 and B.1.1.7 variants. Because no samples from the day 14 peak response were available, repertoires could be characterized only after the peak T cell response. Conclusions about previously exposed vaccinees were limited because only 5 or 6 AZD1222 recipients were SARS-CoV-2 seropositive at baseline. After two AZD1222 doses, both the breadth and the depth of spike-specific TCRs were significantly higher than at day 0 and than in MenACWY recipients. In the small 56-69-year group, the increase in depth fell short of significance, most likely because of low power.

The TCR was taken from an adult in good health. The sequence is built from TRBV10-3 and TRBJ1-6, with no D gene named confidently. Here the sequenced sample was peripheral blood, taken on day 0 of AZD1222 vaccination. The CDR3 corresponds to CATQDGEGPLHF. The DNA sequence follows: TGTGCCACCCAAGACGGGGAAGGGCCCCTCCACTTT.